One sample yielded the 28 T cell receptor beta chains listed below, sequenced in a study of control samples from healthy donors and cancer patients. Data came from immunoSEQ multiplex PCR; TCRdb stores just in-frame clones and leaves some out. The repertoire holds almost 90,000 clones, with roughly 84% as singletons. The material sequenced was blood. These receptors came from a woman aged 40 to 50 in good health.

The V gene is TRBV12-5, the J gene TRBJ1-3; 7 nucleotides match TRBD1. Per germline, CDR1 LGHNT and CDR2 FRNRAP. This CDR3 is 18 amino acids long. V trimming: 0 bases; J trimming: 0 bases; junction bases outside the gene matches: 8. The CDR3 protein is CASGLVARGQGSGNTIYF. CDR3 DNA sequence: TGTGCTAGTGGTTTGGTAGCAAGGGGGCAAGGCTCTGGAAACACCATATATTTT.

CDR3 amino acids: CASTEGWSNQPQHF. DNA for the CDR3: TGTGCCAGCACGGAGGGTTGGAGCAATCAGCCCCAGCATTTT. The rearrangement uses TRBV2 and TRBJ1-5; D is undetermined. Trimming stripped 7 bases from V and 1 base from J, with 11 bases between. Germline-derived CDR1 and CDR2 are SNHLY and FYNNEI. The length of the CDR3 is 14 residues.

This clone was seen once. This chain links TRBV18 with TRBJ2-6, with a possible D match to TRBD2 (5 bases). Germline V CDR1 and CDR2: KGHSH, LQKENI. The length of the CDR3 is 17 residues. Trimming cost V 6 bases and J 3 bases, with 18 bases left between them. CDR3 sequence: CASSQSQVGGGANVLTF. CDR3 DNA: TGTGCCAGCTCCCAGAGCCAGGTTGGAGGTGGGGCCAACGTCCTGACTTTC.

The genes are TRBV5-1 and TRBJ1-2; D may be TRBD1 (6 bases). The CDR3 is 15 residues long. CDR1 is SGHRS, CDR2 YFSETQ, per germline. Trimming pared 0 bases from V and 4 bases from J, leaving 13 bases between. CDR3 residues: CASSLGDSGAYGYTF. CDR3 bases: TGCGCCAGCAGCTTGGGAGATTCGGGGGCCTATGGCTACACCTTC. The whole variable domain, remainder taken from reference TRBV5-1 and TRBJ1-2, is KAGVTQTPRYLIKTRGQQVTLSCSPISGHRSVSWYQQTPGQGLQFLFEYFSETQRNKGNFPGRFSGRQFSNSRSEMNVSTLELGDSALYLCASSLGDSGAYGYTFGSGTRLTVV.

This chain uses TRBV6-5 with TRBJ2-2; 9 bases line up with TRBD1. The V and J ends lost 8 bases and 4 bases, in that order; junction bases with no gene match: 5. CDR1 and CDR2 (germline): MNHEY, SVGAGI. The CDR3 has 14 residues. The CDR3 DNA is TGTGCCAGCCGGGCACAGGGGGCCACCGGGGAGCTGTTTTTT. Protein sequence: CASRAQGATGELFF.

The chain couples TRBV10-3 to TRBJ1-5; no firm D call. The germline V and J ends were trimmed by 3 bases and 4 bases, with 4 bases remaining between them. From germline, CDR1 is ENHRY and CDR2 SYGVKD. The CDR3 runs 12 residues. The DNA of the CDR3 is TGTGCCATCAGTGATAAAAATCAGCCCCAGCATTTT. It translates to CAISDKNQPQHF.

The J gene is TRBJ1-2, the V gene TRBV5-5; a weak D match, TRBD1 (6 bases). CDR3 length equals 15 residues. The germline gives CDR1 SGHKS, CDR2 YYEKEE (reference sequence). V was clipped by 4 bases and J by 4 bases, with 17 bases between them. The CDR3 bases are TGTGCCAGCAGCCGCGGGGGGGCAGGAAGCTATGGCTACACCTTC. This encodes CASSRGGAGSYGYTF.

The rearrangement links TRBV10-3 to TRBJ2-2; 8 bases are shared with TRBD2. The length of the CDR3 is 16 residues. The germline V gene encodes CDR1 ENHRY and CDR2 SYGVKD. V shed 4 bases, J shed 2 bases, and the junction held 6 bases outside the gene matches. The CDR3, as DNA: TGTGCCATCAGTGCACAAACTAGCGGTAACACCGGGGAGCTGTTTTTT. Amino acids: CAISAQTSGNTGELFF.

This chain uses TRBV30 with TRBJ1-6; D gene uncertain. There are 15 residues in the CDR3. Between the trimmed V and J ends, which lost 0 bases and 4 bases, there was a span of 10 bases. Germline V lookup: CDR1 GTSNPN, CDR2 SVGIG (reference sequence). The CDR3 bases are TGTGCCTGGAGTGTGGGGAATGGGTATAATTCACCCCTCCACTTT. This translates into CAWSVGNGYNSPLHF.

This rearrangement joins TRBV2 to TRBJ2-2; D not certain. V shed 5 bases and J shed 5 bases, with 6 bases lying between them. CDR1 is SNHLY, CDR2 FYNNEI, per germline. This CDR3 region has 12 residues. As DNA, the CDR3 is TGTGCCAGCAGTTTAGAGACCGGGGAGCTGTTTTTT. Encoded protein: CASSLETGELFF.

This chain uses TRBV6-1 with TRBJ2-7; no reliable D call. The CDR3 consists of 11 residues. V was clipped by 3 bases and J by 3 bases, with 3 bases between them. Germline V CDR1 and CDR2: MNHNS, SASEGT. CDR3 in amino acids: CASSESYEQYF. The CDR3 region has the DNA TGTGCCAGCAGTGAGAGCTACGAGCAGTACTTC.

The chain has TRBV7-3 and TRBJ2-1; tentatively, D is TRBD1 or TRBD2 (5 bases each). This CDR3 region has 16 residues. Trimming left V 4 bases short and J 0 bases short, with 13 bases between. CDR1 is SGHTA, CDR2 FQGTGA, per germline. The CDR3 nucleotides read TGTGCCAGCAGCTCAGGGAGTGCGAGCTCCTACAATGAGCAGTTCTTC. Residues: CASSSGSASSYNEQFF.

The CDR3 DNA reads TGTGCCAGCTCAACCGGGACAGGGGATCAGCCCCAGCATTTT. This gives the protein CASSTGTGDQPQHF. The genes are TRBV5-4 and TRBJ1-5; 10 nucleotides line up with TRBD1. CDR3 size: 14 residues. The V and J ends lost 7 bases and 5 bases, in that order; junction bases with no gene match: 6. Germline V lookup: CDR1 SGHNT, CDR2 YYREEE (reference sequence).

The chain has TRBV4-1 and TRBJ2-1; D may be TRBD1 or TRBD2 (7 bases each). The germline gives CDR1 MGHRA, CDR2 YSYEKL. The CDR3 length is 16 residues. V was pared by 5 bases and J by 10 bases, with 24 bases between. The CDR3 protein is CASSEGGTAIAREQFF. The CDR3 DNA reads TGCGCCAGCAGCGAGGGGGGGACAGCTATCGCGAGGGAGCAGTTCTTC.

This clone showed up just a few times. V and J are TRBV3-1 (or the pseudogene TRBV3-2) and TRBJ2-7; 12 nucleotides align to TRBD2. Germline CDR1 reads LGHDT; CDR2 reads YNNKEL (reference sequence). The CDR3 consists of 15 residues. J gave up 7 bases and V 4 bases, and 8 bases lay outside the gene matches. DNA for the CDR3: TGTGCCAGCAGCCCTCTAGCGGGGGGGCCGAGTGAGCAGTACTTC. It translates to CASSPLAGGPSEQYF.

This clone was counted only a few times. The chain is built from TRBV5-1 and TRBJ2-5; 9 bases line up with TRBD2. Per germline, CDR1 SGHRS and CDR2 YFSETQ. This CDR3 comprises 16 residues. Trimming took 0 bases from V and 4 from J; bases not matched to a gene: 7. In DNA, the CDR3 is TGCGCCAGCAGCTTGGGACTAGCGGCGAGGGGAGAGACCCAGTACTTC. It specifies CASSLGLAARGETQYF.

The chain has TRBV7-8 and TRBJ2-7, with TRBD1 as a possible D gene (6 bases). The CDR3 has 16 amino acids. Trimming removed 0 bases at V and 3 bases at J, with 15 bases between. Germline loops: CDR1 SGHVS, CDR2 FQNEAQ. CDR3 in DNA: TGTGCCAGCAGCTTAGCCGGCGGCAGGGGAAACTACGAGCAGTACTTC. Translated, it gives CASSLAGGRGNYEQYF.

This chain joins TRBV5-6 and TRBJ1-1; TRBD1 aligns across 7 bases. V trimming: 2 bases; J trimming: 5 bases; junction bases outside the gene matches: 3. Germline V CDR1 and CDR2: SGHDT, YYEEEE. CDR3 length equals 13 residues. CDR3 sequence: CASSLKGATEAFF. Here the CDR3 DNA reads TGTGCCAGCAGCTTAAAGGGGGCGACTGAAGCTTTCTTT. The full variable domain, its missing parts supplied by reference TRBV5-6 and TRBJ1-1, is DAGVTQSPTHLIKTRGQQVTLRCSPKSGHDTVSWYQQALGQGPQFIFQYYEEEERQRGNFPDRFSGHQFPNYSSELNVNALLLGDSALYLCASSLKGATEAFFGQGTRLTVV.

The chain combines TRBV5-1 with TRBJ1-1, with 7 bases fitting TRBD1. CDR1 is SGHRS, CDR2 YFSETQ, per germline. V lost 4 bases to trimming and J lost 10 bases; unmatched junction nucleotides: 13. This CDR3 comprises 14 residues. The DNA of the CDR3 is TGCGCCAGCAGCGTGGAGAGGGGGCTTGACGGAGCTTTCTTT. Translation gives CASSVERGLDGAFF.

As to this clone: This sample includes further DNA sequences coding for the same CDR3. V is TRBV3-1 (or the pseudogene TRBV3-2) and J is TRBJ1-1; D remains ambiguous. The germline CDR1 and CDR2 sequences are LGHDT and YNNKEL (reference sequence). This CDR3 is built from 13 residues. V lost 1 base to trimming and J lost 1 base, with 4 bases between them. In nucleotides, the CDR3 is TGTGCCAGCAGCCAAGTAAGGAACACTGAAGCTTTCTTT. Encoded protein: CASSQVRNTEAFF.

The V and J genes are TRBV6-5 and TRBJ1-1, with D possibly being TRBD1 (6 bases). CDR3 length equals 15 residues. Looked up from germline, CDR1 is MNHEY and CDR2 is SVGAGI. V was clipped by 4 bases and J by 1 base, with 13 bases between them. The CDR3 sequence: CASSSLHRENTEAFF. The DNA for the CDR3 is TGTGCCAGCAGTTCCTTACACAGGGAGAACACTGAAGCTTTCTTT.

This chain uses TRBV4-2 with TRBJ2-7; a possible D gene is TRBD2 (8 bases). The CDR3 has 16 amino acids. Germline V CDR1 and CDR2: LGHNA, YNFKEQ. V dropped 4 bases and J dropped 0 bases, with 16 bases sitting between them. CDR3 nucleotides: TGTGCCAGCAGCCCATCAGCGGGGGACAGCTCCTACGAGCAGTACTTC. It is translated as CASSPSAGDSSYEQYF.

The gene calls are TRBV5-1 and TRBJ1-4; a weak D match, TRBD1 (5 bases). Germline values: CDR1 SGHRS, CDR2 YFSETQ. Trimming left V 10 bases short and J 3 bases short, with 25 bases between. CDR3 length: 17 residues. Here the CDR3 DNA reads TGCGCCTCCTCCGCGGGGGGGTTTAGTGGTTCTAATGAAAAACTGTTTTTT. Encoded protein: CASSAGGFSGSNEKLFF.

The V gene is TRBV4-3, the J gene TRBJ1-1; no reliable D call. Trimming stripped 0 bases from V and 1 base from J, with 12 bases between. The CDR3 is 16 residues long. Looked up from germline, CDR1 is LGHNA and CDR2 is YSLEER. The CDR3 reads CASSQEFRQRNTEAFF. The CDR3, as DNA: TGCGCCAGCAGCCAAGAATTTCGACAACGGAACACTGAAGCTTTCTTT.

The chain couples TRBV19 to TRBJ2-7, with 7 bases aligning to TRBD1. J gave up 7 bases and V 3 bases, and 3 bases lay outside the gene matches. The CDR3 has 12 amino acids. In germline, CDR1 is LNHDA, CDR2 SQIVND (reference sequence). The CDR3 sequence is CASSIRQGEQYF. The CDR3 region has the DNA TGTGCCAGTAGTATCCGACAGGGTGAGCAGTACTTC.

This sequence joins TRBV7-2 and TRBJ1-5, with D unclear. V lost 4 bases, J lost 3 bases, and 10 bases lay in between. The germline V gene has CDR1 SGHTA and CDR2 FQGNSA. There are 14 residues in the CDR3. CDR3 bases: TGTGCCAGCAGCTATCTGGGGTACAATCAGCCCCAGCATTTT. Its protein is CASSYLGYNQPQHF.

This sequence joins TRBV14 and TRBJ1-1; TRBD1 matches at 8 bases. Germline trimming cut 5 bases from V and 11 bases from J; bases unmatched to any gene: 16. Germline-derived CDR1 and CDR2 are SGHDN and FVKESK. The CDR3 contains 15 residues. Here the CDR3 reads CASSLGQGRVSRAFF. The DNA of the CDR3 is TGTGCCAGCAGCTTAGGACAGGGACGAGTTTCGAGGGCTTTCTTT. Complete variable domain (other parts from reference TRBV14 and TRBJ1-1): EAGVTQFPSHSVIEKGQTVTLRCDPISGHDNLYWYRRVMGKEIKFLLHFVKESKQDESGMPNNRFLAERTGGTYSTLKVQPAELEDSGVYFCASSLGQGRVSRAFFGQGTRLTVV.

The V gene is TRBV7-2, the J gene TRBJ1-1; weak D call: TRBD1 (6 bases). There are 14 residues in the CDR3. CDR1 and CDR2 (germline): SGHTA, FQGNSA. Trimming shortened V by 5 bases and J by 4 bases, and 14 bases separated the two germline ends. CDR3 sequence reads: CASSPGQRGTEAFF. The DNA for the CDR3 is TGTGCCAGCAGCCCTGGACAGAGAGGCACTGAAGCTTTCTTT.